Detailed here is one TCR beta chain. The clone's antigen remains unknown. No base qualities exist here, and no much larger clone lies one base off it. From the cysteine through the phenylalanine, the CDR3 covers 15 amino acids. Only the CDR3 DNA is retained, 45 bases long and in frame from the first base. CDR1 KGHDR and CDR2 SFDVKD are derived from the germline V gene. Ends trimmed: V by 5 bases, J by 8 bases; bases unmatched to a gene: 11. The data belong to a study of control samples from healthy donors and cancer patients (dated by TCRdb to 2020 to 2021). Receptors were amplified or captured by the immunoSEQ multiplex PCR assay. What TCRdb holds here is the immuneACCESS table cut down to in-frame rearrangements. Part of the clones is not present; checked against another copy, under half of the missing clones reflect an unresolved V gene, and the others are unexplained. A total of about 130,000 clones appear in this sample, roughly 87% of them only once. Under 2% of the sample lies in the top ten.

Sequences were obtained from blood. The TCR comes from a man aged 18 to 30 in good health. The V gene is TRBV24-1 and the J gene is TRBJ2-1, with 7 bases matching TRBD1. The CDR3 protein sequence reads: CATSGSRGSDDEQFF. The DNA sequence reads TGTGCCACCAGTGGGTCCAGGGGGTCTGACGATGAGCAGTTCTTC.